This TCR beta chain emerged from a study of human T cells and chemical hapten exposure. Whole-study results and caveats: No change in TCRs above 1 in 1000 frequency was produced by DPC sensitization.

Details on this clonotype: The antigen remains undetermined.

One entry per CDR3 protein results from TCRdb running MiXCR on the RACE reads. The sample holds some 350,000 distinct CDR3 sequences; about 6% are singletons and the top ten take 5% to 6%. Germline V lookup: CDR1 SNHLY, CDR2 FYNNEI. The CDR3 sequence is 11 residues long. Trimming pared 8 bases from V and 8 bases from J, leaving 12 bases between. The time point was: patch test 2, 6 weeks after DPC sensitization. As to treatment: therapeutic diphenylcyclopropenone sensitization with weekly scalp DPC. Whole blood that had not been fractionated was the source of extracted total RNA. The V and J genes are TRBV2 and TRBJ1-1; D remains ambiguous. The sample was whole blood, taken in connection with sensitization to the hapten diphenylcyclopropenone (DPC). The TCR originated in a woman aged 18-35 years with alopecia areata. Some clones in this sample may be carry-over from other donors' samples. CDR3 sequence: CASLQTSEAFF. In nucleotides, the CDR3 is TGTGCCAGCCTACAAACCTCCGAAGCTTTCTTT.